This T cell receptor beta chain was recorded in a study of T cells after posttransplantation cyclophosphamide. Ten or more counts support this clone. Its antigen is unknown. Measured with immunoSEQ multiplex PCR; TCRdb has only the in-frame clones, and not every one. The sample has some 16,000 clones, none seen only once; the top ten hold 0.54%. A marrow graft followed busulfan-fludarabine conditioning, with cyclophosphamide on days +3 and +4. General study results and limits: Skin or GI-infiltrating T cells shared few TRB sequences with blood.

The V end was cut by 4 bases, the J end by 0 bases, with 10 bases between. The CDR3 extends over 15 amino acids. The germline V gene has CDR1 LGHNT and CDR2 FRNRAP. J is TRBJ2-1 and V is TRBV12-5, with TRBD1 as a possible D gene (6 bases). Sequencing used PBMCs, obtained after allogeneic stem cell transplant with posttransplant cyclophosphamide. This clonotype originated in a female patient aged 30-39 years who received an allogeneic stem cell transplant from a related donor, was CMV-positive, and had no GVHD. Some T cells may possibly be graft donor cells. This chain's CDR3 is CASGYGQLSYNEQFF. In DNA, the CDR3 is TGTGCTAGTGGTTACGGACAGCTCTCCTACAATGAGCAGTTCTTC.